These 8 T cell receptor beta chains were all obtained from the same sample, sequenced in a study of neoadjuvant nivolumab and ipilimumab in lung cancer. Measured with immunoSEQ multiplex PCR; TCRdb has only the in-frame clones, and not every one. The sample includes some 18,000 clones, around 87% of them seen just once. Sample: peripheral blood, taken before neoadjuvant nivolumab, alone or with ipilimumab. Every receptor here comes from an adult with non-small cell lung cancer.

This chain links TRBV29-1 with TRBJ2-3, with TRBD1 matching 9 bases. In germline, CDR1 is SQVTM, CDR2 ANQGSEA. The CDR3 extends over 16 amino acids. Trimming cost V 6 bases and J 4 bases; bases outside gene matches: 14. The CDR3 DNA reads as TGCAGCGTCGGACTAACGAACAGGGGGCGAGCAGATACGCAGTATTTT. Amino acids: CSVGLTNRGRADTQYF.

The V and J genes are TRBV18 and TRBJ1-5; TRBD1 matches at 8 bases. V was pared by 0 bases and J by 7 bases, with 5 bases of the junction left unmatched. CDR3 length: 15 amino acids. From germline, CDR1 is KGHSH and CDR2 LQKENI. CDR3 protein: CASSPPGQGNQPQHF. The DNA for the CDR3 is TGTGCCAGCTCACCACCCGGACAGGGTAACCAGCCCCAGCATTTT.

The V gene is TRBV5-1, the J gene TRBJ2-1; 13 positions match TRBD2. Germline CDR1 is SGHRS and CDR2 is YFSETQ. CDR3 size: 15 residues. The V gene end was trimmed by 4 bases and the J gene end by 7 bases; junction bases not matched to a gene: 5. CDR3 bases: TGCGCCAGCAGCCGGACTAGCGGGAGTTATAATGAGCAGTTCTTC. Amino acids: CASSRTSGSYNEQFF.

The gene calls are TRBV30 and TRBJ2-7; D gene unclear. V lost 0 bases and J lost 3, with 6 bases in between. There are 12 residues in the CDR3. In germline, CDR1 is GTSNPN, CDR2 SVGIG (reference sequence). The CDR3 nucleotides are TGTGCCTGGAGTGTGGGCAACTACGAGCAGTACTTC. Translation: CAWSVGNYEQYF.

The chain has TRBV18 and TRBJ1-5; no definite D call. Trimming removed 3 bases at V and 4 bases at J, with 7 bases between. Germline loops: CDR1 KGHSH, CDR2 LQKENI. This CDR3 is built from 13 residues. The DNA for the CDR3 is TGTGCCAGCTCACCGGGAGGTAATCAGCCCCAGCATTTT. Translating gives CASSPGGNQPQHF.

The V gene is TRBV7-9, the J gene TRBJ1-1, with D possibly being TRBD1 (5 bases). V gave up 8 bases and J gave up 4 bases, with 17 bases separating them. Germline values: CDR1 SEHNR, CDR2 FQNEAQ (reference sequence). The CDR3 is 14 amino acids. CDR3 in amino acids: CASFPGTVLTEAFF. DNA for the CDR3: TGTGCCAGCTTTCCCGGGACGGTACTCACTGAAGCTTTCTTT.

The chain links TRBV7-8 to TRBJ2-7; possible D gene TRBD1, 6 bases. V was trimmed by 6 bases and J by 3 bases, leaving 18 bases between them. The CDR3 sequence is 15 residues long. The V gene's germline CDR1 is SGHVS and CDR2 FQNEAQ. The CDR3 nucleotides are TGTGCCAGCAGTATAGGGCAGGGGAGAGGCTACGAGCAGTACTTC. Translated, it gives CASSIGQGRGYEQYF. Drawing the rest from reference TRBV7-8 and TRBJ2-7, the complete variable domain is GAGVSQSPRYKVAKRGQDVALRCDPISGHVSLFWYQQALGQGPEFLTYFQNEAQLDKSGLPSDRFFAERPEGSVSTLKIQRTQQEDSAVYLCASSIGQGRGYEQYFGPGTRLTVT.

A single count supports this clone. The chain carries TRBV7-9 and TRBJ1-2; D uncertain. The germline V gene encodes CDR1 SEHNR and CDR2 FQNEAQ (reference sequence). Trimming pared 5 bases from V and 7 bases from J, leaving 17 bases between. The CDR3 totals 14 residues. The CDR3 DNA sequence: TGTGCCAGCAGCCCCCAACCAACCCGCGGTGGCTACACCTTC. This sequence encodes CASSPQPTRGGYTF. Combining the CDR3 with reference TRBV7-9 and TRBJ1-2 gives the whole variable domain DTGVSQNPRHKITKRGQNVTFRCDPISEHNRLYWYRQTLGQGPEFLTYFQNEAQLEKSRLLSDRFSAERPKGSFSTLEIQRTEQGDSAMYLCASSPQPTRGGYTFGSGTRLTVV.